These 4 T cell receptor beta chains were sequenced from one sample in a study of vaccination and CD4 T cells after COVID-19. Indicated time point: late sampling 161 to 241 days after vaccination in three convalescent patients. Treatment meaning: 10-day PBMC culture with coronavirus spike peptide pools or control peptides (ViraFEST assay). Scientists ran DNA taken from cultured CD4+ T cells through the Oncomine TCR Beta short-read assay for sequencing. In TCRdb, the PCR reads were re-called with MiXCR into one record per CDR3 protein. Among about 25,000 distinct CDR3 sequences listed, roughly a third were seen once. No antigen is known for these receptors. This material consisted of CD4+ T cells from blood, cultured in vitro, taken about 7 months after SARS-CoV-2 vaccination. Every receptor here comes from a human donor who had recovered from COVID-19.

The table lists this clonotype with a few counts. The chain joins TRBV27 to TRBJ2-7; 7 nucleotides align to TRBD1. The germline CDR1 and CDR2 sequences are MNHEY and SMNVEV (reference sequence). The trim removed 3 bases at V and 4 bases at J, leaving 12 bases unmatched. This CDR3 has 16 amino acids. The CDR3 region has the DNA TGTGCCAGCAGTTTTGGCAGACAGGGCGGATCATACGAGCAGTACTTC. This translates into CASSFGRQGGSYEQYF.

This sequence joins TRBV27 and TRBJ1-2; maybe TRBD1 (5 bases). CDR3 size: 13 residues. The V end lost 4 bases, the J end lost 7 bases, and 13 bases lay between the germline ends. In germline, CDR1 is MNHEY, CDR2 SMNVEV (reference sequence). The CDR3 DNA follows: TGTGCCAGCAGTTCCGGACATACAATTGGCTACACCTTC. It yields the protein CASSSGHTIGYTF.

The chain links TRBV20-1 to TRBJ2-3; D uncertain. Germline loops: CDR1 DFQATT, CDR2 SNEGSKA (reference sequence). V gave up 3 bases and J gave up 0 bases, with 13 bases separating them. This CDR3 comprises 15 residues. This CDR3 reads CSASYRRASTDTQYF. The DNA of the CDR3 is TGCAGTGCTAGTTATCGACGGGCTAGCACAGATACGCAGTATTTT.

The chain combines TRBV7-2 with TRBJ2-3; 7 bases are shared with TRBD2. The CDR3 is 12 residues long. Germline values: CDR1 SGHTA, CDR2 FQGNSA. The J segment lost 12 bases and the V segment lost 1 base, leaving 4 bases of the junction unmatched. CDR3 DNA sequence: TGTGCCAGCAGCTTAGGGGGGGGAGTCCAGTATTTT. This sequence encodes CASSLGGGVQYF.